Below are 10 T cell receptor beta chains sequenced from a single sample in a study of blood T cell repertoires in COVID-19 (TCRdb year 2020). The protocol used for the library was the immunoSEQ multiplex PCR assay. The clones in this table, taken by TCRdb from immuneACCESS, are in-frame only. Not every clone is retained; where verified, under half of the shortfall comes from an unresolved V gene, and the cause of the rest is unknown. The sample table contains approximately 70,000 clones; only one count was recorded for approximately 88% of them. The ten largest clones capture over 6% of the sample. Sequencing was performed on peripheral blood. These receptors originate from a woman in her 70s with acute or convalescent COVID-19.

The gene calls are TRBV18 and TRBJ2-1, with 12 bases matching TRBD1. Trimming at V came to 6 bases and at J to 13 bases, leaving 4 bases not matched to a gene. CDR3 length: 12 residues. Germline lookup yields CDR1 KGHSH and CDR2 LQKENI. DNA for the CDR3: TGTGCCAGCTCCGGGACAGGGGGCCCACAGTTCTTC. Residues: CASSGTGGPQFF.

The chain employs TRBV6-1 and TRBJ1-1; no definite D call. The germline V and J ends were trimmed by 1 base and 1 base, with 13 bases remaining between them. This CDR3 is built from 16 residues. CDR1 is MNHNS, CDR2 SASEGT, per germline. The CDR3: CASSEEGYRRNTEAFF. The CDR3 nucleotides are TGTGCCAGCAGTGAAGAAGGATACAGAAGGAACACTGAAGCTTTCTTT.

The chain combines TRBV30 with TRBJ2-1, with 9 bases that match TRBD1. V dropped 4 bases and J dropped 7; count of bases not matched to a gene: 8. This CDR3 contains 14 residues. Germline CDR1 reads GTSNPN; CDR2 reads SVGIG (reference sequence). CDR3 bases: TGTGCCTGGAACCCGGGGACAGGGAGGAATGAGCAGTTCTTC. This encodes CAWNPGTGRNEQFF.

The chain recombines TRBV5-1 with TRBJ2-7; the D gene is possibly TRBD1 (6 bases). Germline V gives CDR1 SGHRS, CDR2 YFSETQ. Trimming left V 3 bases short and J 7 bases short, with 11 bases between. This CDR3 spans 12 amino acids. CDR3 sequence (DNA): TGCGCCAGCAGCTCCCAGGGGCAAGAGCAGTACTTC. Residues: CASSSQGQEQYF. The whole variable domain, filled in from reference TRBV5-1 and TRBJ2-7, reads KAGVTQTPRYLIKTRGQQVTLSCSPISGHRSVSWYQQTPGQGLQFLFEYFSETQRNKGNFPGRFSGRQFSNSRSEMNVSTLELGDSALYLCASSSQGQEQYFGPGTRLTVT.

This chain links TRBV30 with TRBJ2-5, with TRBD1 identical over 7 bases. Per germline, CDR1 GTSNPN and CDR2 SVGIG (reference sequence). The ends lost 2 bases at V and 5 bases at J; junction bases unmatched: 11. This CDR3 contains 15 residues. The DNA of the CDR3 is TGTGCCTGGAGTTTCGGATCGACAGGGCGTGAGACCCAGTACTTC. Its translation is CAWSFGSTGRETQYF.

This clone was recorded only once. The CDR3, as DNA: TGTGCCAGCAGCTTAGATACTGGCAGGGGGCATGGCTACACCTTC. It yields the protein CASSLDTGRGHGYTF. The genes are TRBV11-2 and TRBJ1-2, with 8 bases aligning to TRBD1. Germline values: CDR1 SGHAT, CDR2 FQNNGV. This CDR3 is built from 15 residues. J was trimmed by 6 bases and V by 0 bases; bases with no gene match: 6. Supplemented by reference TRBV11-2 and TRBJ1-2, the full variable domain reads EAGVAQSPRYKIIEKRQSVAFWCNPISGHATLYWYQQILGQGPKLLIQFQNNGVVDDSQLPKDRFSAERLKGVDSTLKIQPAKLEDSAVYLCASSLDTGRGHGYTFGSGTRLTVV.

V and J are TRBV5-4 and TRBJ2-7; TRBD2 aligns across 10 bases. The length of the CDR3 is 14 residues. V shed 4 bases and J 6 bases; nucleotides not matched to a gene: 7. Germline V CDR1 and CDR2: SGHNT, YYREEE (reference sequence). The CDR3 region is CASSPAGGILEQYF. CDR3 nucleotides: TGTGCCAGCAGCCCAGCGGGGGGGATTCTCGAGCAGTACTTC.

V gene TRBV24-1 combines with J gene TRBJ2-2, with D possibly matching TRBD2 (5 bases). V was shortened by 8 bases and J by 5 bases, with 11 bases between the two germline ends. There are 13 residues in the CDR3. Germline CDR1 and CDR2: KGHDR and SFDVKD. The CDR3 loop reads CATTPPGTGELFF. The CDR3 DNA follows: TGTGCCACCACTCCTCCGGGGACCGGGGAGCTGTTTTTT.

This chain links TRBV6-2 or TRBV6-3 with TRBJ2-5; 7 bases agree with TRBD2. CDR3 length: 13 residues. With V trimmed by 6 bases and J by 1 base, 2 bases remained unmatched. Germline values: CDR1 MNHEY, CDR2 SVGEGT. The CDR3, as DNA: TGTGCCAGCAGGCCTAGCGGCCAAGAGACCCAGTACTTC. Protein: CASRPSGQETQYF.

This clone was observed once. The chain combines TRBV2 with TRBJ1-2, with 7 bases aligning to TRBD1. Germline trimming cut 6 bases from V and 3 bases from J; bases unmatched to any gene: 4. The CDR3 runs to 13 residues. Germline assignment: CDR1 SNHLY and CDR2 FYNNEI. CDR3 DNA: TGTGCCAGCAGGCCAGGGGGTGACTATGGCTACACCTTC. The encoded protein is CASRPGGDYGYTF.